This TCR beta chain comes out of a study of CD8 T cells in Susac syndrome. Across the study: Intravenous immunoglobulin alone or corticosteroids were being given to patients with Susac syndrome at blood draw, unless they were therapy-naive.

While CD8+ and CD4+ T cells were isolated negatively, TEMRA cells were enriched by FACS. RNA amounts of 0.5 to 1 ug underwent reverse transcription with random hexamers. MiXCR, applied by TCRdb to the immunoSEQ multiplex PCR reads, yields one record per CDR3 protein. The sample holds under 150,000 distinct CDR3 sequences; 95% are singletons and the top ten take roughly 0.14%. Remarks on this clonotype: Its target is unknown.

Overall study findings and caveats: The CD4+ T cell repertoires from Susac syndrome exhibited no clonal expansion. Individuals included in the TCR sequencing and HLA analysis were acknowledged by the study to be relatively few in number.

This CDR3 has 13 residues. The ends lost 5 bases at V and 3 bases at J; junction bases unmatched: 3. Germline lookup yields CDR1 GTSNPN and CDR2 SVGIG (reference sequence). This TCR derives from a human donor with Susac syndrome. The chain carries TRBV30 and TRBJ2-1; 8 bases fit TRBD1. Sequenced sample: CD4+ T cells from PBMCs. The CDR3 coding sequence is TGTGCCTGGGGGGGACAGGTCTACAATGAGCAGTTCTTC. It translates to CAWGGQVYNEQFF.